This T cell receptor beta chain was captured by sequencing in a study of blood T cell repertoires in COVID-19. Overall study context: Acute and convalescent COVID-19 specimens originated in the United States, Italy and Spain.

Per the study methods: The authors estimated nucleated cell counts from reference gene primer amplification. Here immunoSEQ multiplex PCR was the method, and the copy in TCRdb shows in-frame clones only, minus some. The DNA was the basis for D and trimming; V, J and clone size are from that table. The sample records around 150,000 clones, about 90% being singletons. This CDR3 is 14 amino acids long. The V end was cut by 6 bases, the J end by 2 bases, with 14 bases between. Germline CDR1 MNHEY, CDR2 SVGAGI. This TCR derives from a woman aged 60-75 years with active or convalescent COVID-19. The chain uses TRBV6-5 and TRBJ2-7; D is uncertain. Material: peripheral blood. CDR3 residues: CASRPDSATYEQYF. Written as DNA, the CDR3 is TGTGCCAGCAGGCCAGACTCTGCGACCTACGAGCAGTACTTC.